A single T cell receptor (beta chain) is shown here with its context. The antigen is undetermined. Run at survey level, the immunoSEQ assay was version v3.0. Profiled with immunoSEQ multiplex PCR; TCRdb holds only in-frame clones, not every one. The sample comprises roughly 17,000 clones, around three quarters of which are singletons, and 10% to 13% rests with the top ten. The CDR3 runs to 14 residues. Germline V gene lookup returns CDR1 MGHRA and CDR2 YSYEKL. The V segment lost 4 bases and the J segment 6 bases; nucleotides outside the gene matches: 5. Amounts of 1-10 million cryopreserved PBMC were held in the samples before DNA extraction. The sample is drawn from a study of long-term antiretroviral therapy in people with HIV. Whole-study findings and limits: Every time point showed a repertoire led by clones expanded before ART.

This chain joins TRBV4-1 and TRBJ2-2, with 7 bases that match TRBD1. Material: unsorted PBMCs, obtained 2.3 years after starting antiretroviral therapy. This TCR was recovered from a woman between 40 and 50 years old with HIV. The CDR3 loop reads CASSLQGGPGELFF. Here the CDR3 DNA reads TGCGCCAGCAGCCTTCAAGGGGGCCCCGGGGAGCTGTTTTTT.